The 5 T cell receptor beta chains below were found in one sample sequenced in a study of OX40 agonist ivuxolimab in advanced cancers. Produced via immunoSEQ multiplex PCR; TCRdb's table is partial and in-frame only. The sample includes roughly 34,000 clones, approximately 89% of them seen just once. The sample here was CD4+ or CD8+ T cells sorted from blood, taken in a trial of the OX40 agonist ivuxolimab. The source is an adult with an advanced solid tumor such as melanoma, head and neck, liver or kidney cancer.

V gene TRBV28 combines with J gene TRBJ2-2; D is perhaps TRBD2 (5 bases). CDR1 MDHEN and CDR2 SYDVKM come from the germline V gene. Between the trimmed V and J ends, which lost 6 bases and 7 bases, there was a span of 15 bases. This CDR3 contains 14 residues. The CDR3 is CASRLGLSSGELFF. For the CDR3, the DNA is TGTGCCAGCAGACTTGGACTCTCCAGCGGGGAGCTGTTTTTT.

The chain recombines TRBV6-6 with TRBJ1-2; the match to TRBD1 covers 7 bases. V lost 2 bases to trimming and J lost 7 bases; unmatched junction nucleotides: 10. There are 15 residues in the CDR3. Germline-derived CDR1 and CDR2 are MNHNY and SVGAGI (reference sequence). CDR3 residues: CASSYERGRGSGYTF. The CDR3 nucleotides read TGTGCCAGCAGTTACGAGAGGGGGCGTGGGAGTGGCTACACCTTC.

DNA of the CDR3: TGCGCCAGCAGCCACAGGGAAGCGGACACCGGGGAGCTGTTTTTT. Encoded protein: CASSHREADTGELFF. The chain uses TRBV5-1 and TRBJ2-2; D possibly corresponds to TRBD1 (6 bases). The CDR3 runs to 15 residues. CDR1 is SGHRS, CDR2 YFSETQ, per germline. Trimming took off 4 bases at V and 3 bases at J, with 13 bases between the two ends.

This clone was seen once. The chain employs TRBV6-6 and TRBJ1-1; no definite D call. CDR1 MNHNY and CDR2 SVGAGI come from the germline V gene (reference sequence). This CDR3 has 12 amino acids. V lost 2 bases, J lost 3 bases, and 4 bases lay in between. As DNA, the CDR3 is TGTGCCAGCAGTTACCAAGACACTGAAGCTTTCTTT. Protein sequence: CASSYQDTEAFF.

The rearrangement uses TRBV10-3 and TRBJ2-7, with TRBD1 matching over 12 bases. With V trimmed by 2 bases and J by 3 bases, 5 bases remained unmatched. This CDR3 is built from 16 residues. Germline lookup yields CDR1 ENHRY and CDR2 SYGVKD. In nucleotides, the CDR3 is TGTGCCATCAGTGAGCCCGGGACAGGGGGCGGCTACGAGCAGTACTTC. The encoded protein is CAISEPGTGGGYEQYF.